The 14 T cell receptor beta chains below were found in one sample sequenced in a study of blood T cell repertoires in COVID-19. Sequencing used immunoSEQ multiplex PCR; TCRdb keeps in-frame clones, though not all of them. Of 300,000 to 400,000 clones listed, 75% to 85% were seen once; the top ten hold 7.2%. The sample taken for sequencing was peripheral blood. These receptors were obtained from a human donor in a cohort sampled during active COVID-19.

CDR3 DNA: TGTGCCAGCACCTCTATGGGACAGGGGGTGAACGAGCAGTACTTC. Translating it yields CASTSMGQGVNEQYF. V and J are TRBV5-4 and TRBJ2-7, with 11 bases aligning to TRBD1. This CDR3 has 15 residues. With V trimmed by 6 bases and J by 5 bases, 10 bases remained unmatched. Looked up from germline, CDR1 is SGHNT and CDR2 is YYREEE (reference sequence).

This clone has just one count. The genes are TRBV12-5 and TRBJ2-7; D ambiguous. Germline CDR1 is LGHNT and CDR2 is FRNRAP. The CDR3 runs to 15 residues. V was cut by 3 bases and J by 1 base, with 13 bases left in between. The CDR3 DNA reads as TGTGCTAGTGGTTTTGAGTTCTCAAGATCCTACGAGCAGTACTTC. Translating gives CASGFEFSRSYEQYF.

DNA of the CDR3: TGTGCCAGCAGCCCTTCAGGGATAATCGGTAATGAGCAGTTCTTC. Amino acids: CASSPSGIIGNEQFF. The rearrangement joins TRBV3-1 (or the pseudogene TRBV3-2) to TRBJ2-1; D possibly corresponds to TRBD1 (5 bases). Germline CDR1 LGHDT, CDR2 YNNKEL (reference sequence). The CDR3 totals 15 residues. The V end lost 4 bases, the J end lost 7 bases, and 17 bases lay between the germline ends.

CDR3 sequence: CASSQDRQRNTEAFF. The CDR3 nucleotides read TGTGCCAGCAGCCAAGATCGCCAGCGGAACACTGAAGCTTTCTTT. This chain uses TRBV14 with TRBJ1-1; D is uncertain. The germline gives CDR1 SGHDN, CDR2 FVKESK. V was cut by 0 bases and J by 1 base, with 9 bases left in between. The CDR3 covers 15 residues.

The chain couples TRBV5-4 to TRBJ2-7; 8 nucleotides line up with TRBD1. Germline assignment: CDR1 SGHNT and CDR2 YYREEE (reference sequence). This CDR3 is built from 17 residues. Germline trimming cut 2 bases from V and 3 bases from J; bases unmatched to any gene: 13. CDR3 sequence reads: CASSFRTGSNGLYEQYF. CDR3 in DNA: TGTGCCAGCAGCTTTCGGACAGGGTCGAATGGCCTCTACGAGCAGTACTTC. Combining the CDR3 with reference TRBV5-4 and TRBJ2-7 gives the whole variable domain ETGVTQSPTHLIKTRGQQVTLRCSSQSGHNTVSWYQQALGQGPQFIFQYYREEENGRGNFPPRFSGLQFPNYSSELNVNALELDDSALYLCASSFRTGSNGLYEQYFGPGTRLTVT.

In DNA form, the CDR3 reads TGTGCCAGCAGCTACGAAAGACAGGGGCCCCAGCATTTT. It yields the protein CASSYERQGPQHF. V is TRBV27 and J is TRBJ1-5; 7 positions agree with TRBD1. The germline V gene encodes CDR1 MNHEY and CDR2 SMNVEV (reference sequence). This CDR3 has 13 amino acids. With 6 bases clipped from V and 9 bases from J, the junction kept 8 bases outside the gene matches.

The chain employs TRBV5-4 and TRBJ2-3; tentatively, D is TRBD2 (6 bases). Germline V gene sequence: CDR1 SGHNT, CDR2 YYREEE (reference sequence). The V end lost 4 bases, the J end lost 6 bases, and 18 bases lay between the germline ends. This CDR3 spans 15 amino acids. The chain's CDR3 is CASSPDGRGGDTQYF. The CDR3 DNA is TGTGCCAGCAGCCCCGATGGGCGGGGCGGCGATACGCAGTATTTT.

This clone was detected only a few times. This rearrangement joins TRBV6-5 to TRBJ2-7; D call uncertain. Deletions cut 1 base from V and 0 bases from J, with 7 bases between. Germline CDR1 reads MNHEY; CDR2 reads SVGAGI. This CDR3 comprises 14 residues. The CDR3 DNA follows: TGTGCCAGCAGTTACTTACCAGGCTCCTACGAGCAGTACTTC. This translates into CASSYLPGSYEQYF.

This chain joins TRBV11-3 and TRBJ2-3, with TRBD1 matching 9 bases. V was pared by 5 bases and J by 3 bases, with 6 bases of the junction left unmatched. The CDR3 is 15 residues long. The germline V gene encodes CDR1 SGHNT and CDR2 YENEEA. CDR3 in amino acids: CASSKGQGMTDTQYF. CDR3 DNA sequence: TGTGCCAGCAGCAAAGGACAGGGGATGACAGATACGCAGTATTTT.

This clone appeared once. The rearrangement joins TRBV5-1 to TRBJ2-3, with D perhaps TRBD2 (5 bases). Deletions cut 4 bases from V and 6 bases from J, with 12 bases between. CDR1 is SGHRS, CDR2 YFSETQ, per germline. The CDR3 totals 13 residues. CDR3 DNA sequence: TGCGCCAGCAGCCCGGTGCCGGGGGATACGCAGTATTTT. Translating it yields CASSPVPGDTQYF.

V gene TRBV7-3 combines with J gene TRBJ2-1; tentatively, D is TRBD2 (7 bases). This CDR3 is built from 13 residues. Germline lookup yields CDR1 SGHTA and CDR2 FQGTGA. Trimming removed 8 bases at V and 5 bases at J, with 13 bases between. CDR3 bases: TGTGCCAGCTCGCGGGGGCAGAACAATGAGCAGTTCTTC. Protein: CASSRGQNNEQFF.

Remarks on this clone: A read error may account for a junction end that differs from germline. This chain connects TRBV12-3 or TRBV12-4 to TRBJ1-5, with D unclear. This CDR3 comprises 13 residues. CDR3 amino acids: CASSFKSTQPQHF. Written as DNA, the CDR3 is TGTGCCAGCAGTTTTAAGAGCACTCAGCCCCAGCATTTT.

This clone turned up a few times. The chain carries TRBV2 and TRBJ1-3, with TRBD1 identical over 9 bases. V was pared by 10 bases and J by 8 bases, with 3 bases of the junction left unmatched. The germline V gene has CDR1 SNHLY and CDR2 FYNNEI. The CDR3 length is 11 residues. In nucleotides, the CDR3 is TGTGCCACGGGACAGGGACACACCATATATTTT. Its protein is CATGQGHTIYF.

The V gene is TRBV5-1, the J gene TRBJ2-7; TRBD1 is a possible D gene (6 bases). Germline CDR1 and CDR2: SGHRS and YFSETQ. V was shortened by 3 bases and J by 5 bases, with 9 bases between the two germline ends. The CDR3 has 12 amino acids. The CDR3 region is CASSWDKDEQYF. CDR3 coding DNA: TGCGCCAGCAGCTGGGACAAAGACGAGCAGTACTTC.